Described below is a single T cell receptor (beta chain) sequence and its context. Its target antigen remains unknown. Per-base quality was not reported, and no clone a single base away is much larger than it. Using the deep immunoSEQ assay, multiplex PCR amplified TCR CDR3 regions from genomic DNA. Extracted genomic DNA from each cell subset was spread evenly across all wells of several immunoSEQ 96-well plates, with each plate serving as a replicate. For sorted subsets, roughly 190 ng of genomic DNA, equivalent to tens of thousands of T cell genomes, went into each replicate PCR. Purified libraries were quantified with a Qubit 3.0 fluorometer, sized on a Bioanalyzer 2100, and re-quantified with the KAPA Library Quantification kit. Every immunoSEQ 96-well plate was sequenced on a separate single-read 150-cycle Illumina NextSeq 550 flow cell. Processing in the source paper ran as follows. Because the immunoSEQ output included only junctional sequences and no quality scores, the filtering could not be the same as the filtering used for full-length reads. To assign V/J genes and CDR3, sequences were annotated against IMGT germline references using PyIR, a Python wrapper for IgBLAST v1.9. Any read was removed if the V/J assignment was weak (E-value above 1e-6), the CDR3 was missing, or the read contained stop codons, out-of-frame junctions, or ambiguous translated residues. A V3J clonotype was defined by an identical inferred V gene, J gene, and CDR3 amino acid sequence. Percentage overlap between repertoires was computed as shared unique clonotypes divided by the size of the smaller repertoire. Repertoire richness was assessed with RTK rarefaction, the Chao1 estimator, and Recon v2.1 estimates of unobserved clonotypes. For all TCRbeta clonotypes obtained by the gDNA method from a few donors, generation probabilities were computed with OLGA. Sourced from immuneACCESS, this table was stored by TCRdb with only in-frame sequences that have V and J called. A share of the clones is absent; for the studies checked, an unresolved V gene accounts for under half, and the remainder has no known explanation. D and trimming were read from the DNA, whereas the V and J calls and clone size are those reported in that table. The sample data list some 95,000 clones, and roughly two thirds of these were observed just once. Of the sample, 40% to 45% falls within the top ten clones.

This record comes from a study of shared clonotypes between healthy human individuals (dated by TCRdb to 2019 to 2021). Study-level background: A few men and a couple of women, aged 18 to 49 years, made up the cohort. To increase sequencing depth and limit assay-specific biases, different laboratories used diverse techniques to prepare libraries and sequence TCR repertoires. The study deeply sequenced blood TCR repertoires of about five healthy adults to estimate repertoire size and the extent of clonotype sharing between individuals. Between about 0.8 and 9.5 billion PBMCs per donor were obtained by leukapheresis. For each donor, three plates each were used for CD4 naive and CD4 memory, two plates were used for CD8 naive, and one plate was used for CD8 memory.

What the authors observed across the whole study: The small number of donors limited the genetic and exposure-history diversity represented. Roughly 5% of naive CD4, roughly 3.6% of naive CD8, 2.3% of memory CD4, and about 0.4% of memory CD8 clonotypes were shared across several donors. Compared with non-shared clonotypes, the clonotypes found in all four sorted-subset donors had higher generation probabilities. Incomplete sequencing was indicated by rarefaction of sorted-subset datasets, despite the large sequencing depth. Sampling was restricted to blood, and TCR repertoires in tissue are likely to differ from TCR repertoires in blood. Pairwise subsampling led to the expectation that sequencing depth would affect the degree of clonotype sharing among donors. Estimated clonotype richness was generally larger for naive than for memory subsets.

The germline V gene (reference sequence) specifies SGHNT as CDR1 and YYREEE as CDR2. Between the V and J ends, shortened by 3 bases and 0 bases respectively, the junction contains 10 bases. Measured from the cysteine to the phenylalanine, the CDR3 is 14 residues long. This entry keeps only the CDR3 DNA: 42 bases, framed from base 1. The donors were healthy, HIV-negative adults who had no recently reported acute infections or vaccinations. All donors were Caucasian adults living in Nashville, Tennessee, USA. The CD8 memory samples were a combination of magnetically selected CD45RO+ cells and CCR7-negative CD45RA+ effector memory (TemRA) cells. After blood collection by leukapheresis, PBMCs were isolated using Ficoll-Histopaque density gradient centrifugation and then cryopreserved in the vapor phase of liquid nitrogen. Purity and quantity of every magnetically sorted T cell population were checked by analytical flow cytometry. Each sorted fraction had its genomic DNA isolated and then quantified by UV absorbance on a Nanodrop 2000c.

The chain is made from TRBV5-4 and TRBJ2-7; the D segment could be TRBD1, given 6 matching bases. The sequencing sample was made of memory CD8+ T cells sorted from blood. The cell subset or site tag for this specimen amounts to: CD45RO+ cells pooled with CCR7-negative TemRA cells. This receptor was identified in a man aged 25 to 40 in good health. This receptor has the CDR3 CASSSGTSSYEQYF. The DNA is TGTGCCAGCAGCTCCGGGACAAGCTCCTACGAGCAGTACTTC.